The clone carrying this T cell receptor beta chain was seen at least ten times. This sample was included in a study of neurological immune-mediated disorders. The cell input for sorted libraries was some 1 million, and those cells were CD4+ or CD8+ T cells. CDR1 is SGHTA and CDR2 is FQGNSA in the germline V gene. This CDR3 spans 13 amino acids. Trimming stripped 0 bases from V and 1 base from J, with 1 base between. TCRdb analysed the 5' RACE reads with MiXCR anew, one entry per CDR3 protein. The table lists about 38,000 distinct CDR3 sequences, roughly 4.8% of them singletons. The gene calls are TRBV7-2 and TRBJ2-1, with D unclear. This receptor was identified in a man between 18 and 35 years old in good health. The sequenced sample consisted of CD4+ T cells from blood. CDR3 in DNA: TGTGCCAGCAGCTTAGCGTCCTACAATGAGCAGTTCTTC. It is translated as CASSLASYNEQFF.